This TCR beta chain was recorded in a study of T cells in Graves' hyperthyroidism and ophthalmopathy. The TCR beta CDR3 regions underwent amplification using RNA transcripts as the source. HTBI primers were the set used in a first-round RT-PCR of the TCR CDR3. TCRdb called the multiplex PCR reads again in MiXCR, with one record for every CDR3 protein. The sample consists of 400,000 or so distinct CDR3 sequences, roughly 14% of them appearing once. This CDR3 contains 16 residues. Germline-derived CDR1 and CDR2 are LGHNA and YNFKEQ. The junction had 8 bases not matched to a gene; V was cut back by 2 bases and J by 3 bases. A word on this clonotype: Since a much larger clone is just one base distant, this may be a read error.

The sequencing sample was made of blood. The rearrangement uses TRBV4-2 and TRBJ2-7; 9 bases align to TRBD2. The clonotype was recovered from a woman aged 30 to 39 with Graves' ophthalmopathy. The CDR3: CASSQSPAGGYYEQYF. The CDR3 DNA reads as TGTGCCAGCAGCCAATCTCCCGCGGGGGGGTACTACGAGCAGTACTTC.